The 32 T cell receptor beta chains listed next were all sequenced from one sample in a study of monozygotic twins with inflammatory bowel disease. TCRdb re-called the 5' RACE reads, yielding one record per CDR3 amino acid sequence without DNA. Here the sample table reports roughly 200,000 distinct CDR3 sequences. Sequencing was carried out using blood. These receptors were collected from a human donor with ulcerative colitis or Crohn's disease, or a healthy co-twin of an affected twin (not recorded which).

CDR3: CAWSVDRLSAYEQYF. The chain couples TRBV30 to TRBJ2-7; with no DNA, the TCRdb D assignment of TRBD1 cannot be verified. The CDR3 is 15 residues long. From germline, CDR1 is GTSNPN and CDR2 SVGIG (reference sequence).

V and J are TRBV11-2 and TRBJ2-7; TCRdb's D call of TRBD2 is untestable without DNA. Germline V lookup: CDR1 SGHAT, CDR2 FQNNGV. The CDR3 consists of 16 residues. CDR3 in amino acids: CASSFSRLAGAYEQYF.

This chain links TRBV20-1 with TRBJ2-1; TCRdb indicates TRBD2, and absent DNA this call remains unverified. There are 13 residues in the CDR3. Germline V gene sequence: CDR1 DFQATT, CDR2 SNEGSKA (reference sequence). CDR3 region: CSAQGREANEQFF.

The chain employs TRBV13 and TRBJ2-5; with no DNA, the TCRdb D assignment of TRBD1 cannot be verified. The CDR3 loop spans 15 amino acids. CDR1 PRHDT and CDR2 FYEKMQ come from the germline V gene (reference sequence). This chain's CDR3 is CASSLTVAGQETQYF.

This chain connects TRBV5-1 to TRBJ2-3. Germline CDR1 SGHRS, CDR2 YFSETQ. This CDR3 is 14 amino acids long. CDR3 region: CASSPVAELNTQYF.

The chain joins TRBV6-6 to TRBJ2-7; the D call from TCRdb, TRBD1, cannot be confirmed without DNA. This CDR3 spans 13 amino acids. Per the germline V gene, CDR1 is MNHNY and CDR2 is SVGAGI (reference sequence). CDR3 amino acids: CASSHGGNYEQYF.

J is TRBJ2-5 and V is TRBV5-1; TCRdb's D call, TRBD1, is unchecked because there is no DNA. This CDR3 comprises 15 residues. Germline V gives CDR1 SGHRS, CDR2 YFSETQ. The CDR3 protein is CASSLVGAYGETQYF.

This rearrangement joins TRBV18 to TRBJ2-7; there is no DNA to check the TCRdb D call of TRBD2. Germline assignment: CDR1 KGHSH and CDR2 LQKENI. The CDR3 consists of 17 residues. CDR3 loop: CASSSSRLAGSSYEQYF. Together with reference TRBV18 and TRBJ2-7, the CDR3 gives the full variable domain: NAGVMQNPRHLVRRRGQEARLRCSPMKGHSHVYWYRQLPEEGLKFMVYLQKENIIDESGMPKERFSAEFPKEGPSILRIQQVVRGDSAAYFCASSSSRLAGSSYEQYFGPGTRLTVT.

The rearrangement links TRBV5-1 to TRBJ1-1; TCRdb calls TRBD1, which cannot be checked without DNA. This CDR3 has 13 residues. Germline-derived CDR1 and CDR2 are SGHRS and YFSETQ. The CDR3 loop is CASSLVGAAEAFF. The full variable domain, with the rest looked up from reference TRBV5-1 and TRBJ1-1, is KAGVTQTPRYLIKTRGQQVTLSCSPISGHRSVSWYQQTPGQGLQFLFEYFSETQRNKGNFPGRFSGRQFSNSRSEMNVSTLELGDSALYLCASSLVGAAEAFFGQGTRLTVV.

V usage is TRBV7-9 and J usage is TRBJ2-3; no DNA is available, so the TRBD2 call from TCRdb remains unchecked. This CDR3 region has 16 residues. CDR1 is SEHNR and CDR2 is FQNEAQ in the germline V gene (reference sequence). CDR3 in amino acids: CASSLPAGGPSDTQYF.

The chain is built from TRBV7-2 and TRBJ2-6. The CDR3 sequence is 16 residues long. The germline V gene encodes CDR1 SGHTA and CDR2 FQGNSA. CDR3 residues: CASSLWTSSGANVLTF. Based on the CDR3 plus reference TRBV7-2 and TRBJ2-6, the full variable domain is GAGVSQSPSNKVTEKGKDVELRCDPISGHTALYWYRQSLGQGLEFLIYFQGNSAPDKSGLPSDRFSAERTGGSVSTLTIQRTQQEDSAVYLCASSLWTSSGANVLTFGAGSRLTVL.

The chain employs TRBV7-2 and TRBJ2-2; lacking DNA, the TRBD2 call made by TCRdb goes unchecked. This CDR3 region has 16 residues. From germline, CDR1 is SGHTA and CDR2 FQGNSA. The CDR3 spells CASSLHGTSGAGELFF. The variable domain in full, completed from reference TRBV7-2 and TRBJ2-2, reads GAGVSQSPSNKVTEKGKDVELRCDPISGHTALYWYRQSLGQGLEFLIYFQGNSAPDKSGLPSDRFSAERTGGSVSTLTIQRTQQEDSAVYLCASSLHGTSGAGELFFGEGSRLTVL.

The chain combines TRBV5-1 with TRBJ2-3; the TRBD2 assignment by TCRdb is unverifiable without DNA. Germline-derived CDR1 and CDR2 are SGHRS and YFSETQ. This CDR3 is 15 amino acids long. The CDR3 loop reads CASSLWSSGTDTQYF.

The CDR3 here is CASTPSNEQFF. The V gene is TRBV12-3 or TRBV12-4, the J gene TRBJ2-1. This CDR3 contains 11 residues.

The CDR3 reads CASSVLGVDEQFF. The rearrangement uses TRBV5-1 and TRBJ2-1; TCRdb designates TRBD1, a call that cannot be tested without DNA. This CDR3 is built from 13 residues. The germline V gene has CDR1 SGHRS and CDR2 YFSETQ.

The genes are TRBV27 and TRBJ2-5; TCRdb gives TRBD2 as the D gene, but with no DNA this cannot be confirmed. This CDR3 has 13 amino acids. Germline loops: CDR1 MNHEY, CDR2 SMNVEV (reference sequence). The CDR3: CASSGLAEETQYF.

The chain is built from TRBV5-1 and TRBJ1-5; with no DNA, the TCRdb D assignment of TRBD1 cannot be verified. This CDR3 has 15 residues. CDR1 and CDR2 (germline): SGHRS, YFSETQ. This chain's CDR3 is CASSPGGTGEGPQHF.

V is TRBV7-8 and J is TRBJ2-1; TCRdb's D gene call, TRBD1, goes unchecked for lack of DNA. CDR1 and CDR2 (germline): SGHVS, FQNEAQ. This CDR3 spans 13 amino acids. Here the CDR3 reads CASRLPGGNEQFF.

The CDR3 loop reads CASSLISVNTEAFF. The rearrangement links TRBV12-3 or TRBV12-4 to TRBJ1-1. CDR3 size: 14 residues.

V usage is TRBV4-1 and J usage is TRBJ1-5; TCRdb lists TRBD1, though no DNA is available to test this call. The CDR3 consists of 16 residues. Germline lookup yields CDR1 MGHRA and CDR2 YSYEKL. The CDR3 reads CASSQVNRDHNQPQHF.

This sequence joins TRBV5-1 and TRBJ1-2; TCRdb reports TRBD1, a call that lacks DNA to check it against. Per the germline V gene, CDR1 is SGHRS and CDR2 is YFSETQ. The CDR3 has 14 residues. The CDR3 here is CASSPEQETYGYTF.

V and J are TRBV12-3 or TRBV12-4 and TRBJ2-4; TCRdb's D call of TRBD1 is untestable without DNA. CDR3 size: 15 residues. CDR3 residues: CASARSKVAKNIQYF.

This chain joins TRBV5-1 and TRBJ2-5; TCRdb's assignment of TRBD2 cannot be checked, as there is no DNA. CDR1 and CDR2 from the germline V gene are SGHRS and YFSETQ. The CDR3 extends over 14 amino acids. CDR3 in amino acids: CASSSLTSDETQYF.

The chain joins TRBV29-1 to TRBJ2-7; TCRdb picks TRBD1, but there is no DNA to check that call. Germline V gene lookup returns CDR1 SQVTM and CDR2 ANQGSEA. CDR3 length: 15 residues. The CDR3: CSVEDDTGGFYEQYF.

V usage is TRBV29-1 and J usage is TRBJ1-1. CDR3 size: 12 residues. Germline CDR1 SQVTM, CDR2 ANQGSEA. The CDR3 loop reads CSVVRWNTEAFF.

The chain recombines TRBV20-1 with TRBJ2-2; TCRdb picks TRBD1, but there is no DNA to check that call. CDR3 length equals 14 residues. Germline loops: CDR1 DFQATT, CDR2 SNEGSKA (reference sequence). The CDR3 protein is CSAPGQGIAGELFF.

The chain couples TRBV10-3 to TRBJ1-1; as DNA is missing, the TRBD1 call by TCRdb cannot be tested. The germline V gene encodes CDR1 ENHRY and CDR2 SYGVKD. This CDR3 has 13 residues. CDR3 loop: CAISDLGGTEAFF.

The rearrangement joins TRBV30 to TRBJ2-2; without DNA, the TCRdb call of TRBD1 cannot be checked. The CDR3 has 12 residues. Germline V gene sequence: CDR1 GTSNPN, CDR2 SVGIG (reference sequence). The CDR3 protein is CPSTGGTGELFF.

The CDR3 loop reads CASGWGHTDTQYF. J is TRBJ2-3 and V is TRBV27; no DNA is available, so the TRBD1 call from TCRdb remains unchecked. Germline-derived CDR1 and CDR2 are MNHEY and SMNVEV (reference sequence). The CDR3 has 13 amino acids.

The chain carries TRBV20-1 and TRBJ1-5; TCRdb designates TRBD1, a call that cannot be tested without DNA. CDR3 length: 15 residues. Germline V CDR1 and CDR2: DFQATT, SNEGSKA (reference sequence). The CDR3 protein is CSARPRPPSNQPQHF.

The chain combines TRBV20-1 with TRBJ1-1. Germline CDR1 and CDR2: DFQATT and SNEGSKA (reference sequence). This CDR3 has 11 amino acids. CDR3: CSASSVAEAFF.

The CDR3 region is CASSLEGVYGELFF. This rearrangement joins TRBV5-1 to TRBJ2-2; lacking DNA, the TRBD1 call made by TCRdb goes unchecked. Germline-derived CDR1 and CDR2 are SGHRS and YFSETQ. The CDR3 length is 14 residues. The full variable domain, completed using reference TRBV5-1 and TRBJ2-2, is KAGVTQTPRYLIKTRGQQVTLSCSPISGHRSVSWYQQTPGQGLQFLFEYFSETQRNKGNFPGRFSGRQFSNSRSEMNVSTLELGDSALYLCASSLEGVYGELFFGEGSRLTVL.